The 2 T cell receptor beta chains below come from one sample, sequenced in a study of T cells in localized non-small cell lung cancer. Using immunoSEQ multiplex PCR, the repertoire was profiled, and TCRdb retains in-frame clones only, with some absent. The table has 25,000 or so clones, around 90% seen once; the top ten hold nearly 7%. Specimen: peripheral blood, collected before any cancer treatment. Receptor source: a male donor aged 60 or over with stage I lung adenocarcinoma.

Only one count was recorded for this clone. The gene calls are TRBV7-8 and TRBJ1-2; D remains unclear. V lost 5 bases to trimming and J lost 1 base, with 8 bases between them. The V gene's germline CDR1 is SGHVS and CDR2 FQNEAQ. CDR3 size: 13 residues. CDR3 sequence reads: CASSLQSNYGYTF. As DNA, the CDR3 is TGTGCCAGCAGCCTCCAGAGTAACTATGGCTACACCTTC.

The chain uses TRBV2 and TRBJ2-5; the match to TRBD1 covers 9 bases. The germline V gene encodes CDR1 SNHLY and CDR2 FYNNEI. The V gene end was trimmed by 6 bases and the J gene end by 5 bases; junction bases not matched to a gene: 7. This CDR3 has 14 amino acids. Here the CDR3 reads CASSAQGAGETQYF. The CDR3 DNA sequence: TGTGCCAGCAGCGCACAGGGGGCAGGGGAGACCCAGTACTTC.